The 26 T cell receptor beta chains listed next were all sequenced from one sample in a study of response to subunit inactivated influenza vaccine. TCRdb re-derived calls from the RT-PCR reads in MiXCR, one entry per CDR3 protein. Among around 580,000 distinct CDR3 sequences, around 13% were seen once, and the ten largest hold more than 9.5%. Specimen: PBMCs from blood, collected 11 to 12 days after vaccination. The source of these receptors is a man in his fifties or sixties who received an inactivated influenza vaccine.

In this sample, this clonotype turned up a few times. The chain links TRBV15 to TRBJ1-2; D gene ambiguous. Germline lookup yields CDR1 LNHNV and CDR2 YYDKDF (reference sequence). Trimming removed 5 bases at V and 4 bases at J, with 14 bases between. The CDR3 runs to 14 residues. The CDR3 protein is CATSPVEGPYGYTF. The CDR3 region has the DNA TGTGCCACCAGCCCGGTGGAGGGTCCCTATGGCTACACCTTC.

The chain is built from TRBV4-2 and TRBJ2-2, with D maybe TRBD1 (5 bases). The CDR3 spans 19 residues. Germline loops: CDR1 LGHNA, CDR2 YNFKEQ. Trimming removed 0 bases from V and 2 bases from J, with 19 bases in between. The CDR3 DNA reads TGTGCCAGCAGCCAAGATGCCACGGCGAAGGGGCGTAACACCGGGGAGCTGTTTTTT. The encoded protein is CASSQDATAKGRNTGELFF.

The chain links TRBV12-3 or TRBV12-4 to TRBJ2-7; 8 positions match TRBD2. The CDR3 length is 13 residues. The J segment lost 4 bases and the V segment lost 6 bases, leaving 5 bases of the junction unmatched. This CDR3 reads CASSFGGDYEQYF. The CDR3 nucleotides read TGTGCCAGCAGCTTCGGGGGGGATTACGAGCAGTACTTC.

V is TRBV4-1 and J is TRBJ1-6; the D is unclear. Deletions cut 0 bases from V and 6 bases from J, with 6 bases between. From germline, CDR1 is MGHRA and CDR2 YSYEKL. CDR3 length equals 14 residues. The CDR3 nucleotides read TGCGCCAGCAGCCAAGAGCTGGGTAATTCACCCCTCCACTTT. It specifies CASSQELGNSPLHF.

This chain links TRBV6-1 with TRBJ1-5; unclear D gene. The CDR3 extends over 14 amino acids. Germline CDR1 MNHNS, CDR2 SASEGT. V lost 2 bases, J lost 2 bases, and 7 bases lay in between. DNA for the CDR3: TGTGCCAGCAGTGAAATGTGGGGCAATCAGCCCCAGCATTTT. It codes for CASSEMWGNQPQHF.

The chain employs TRBV6-6 and TRBJ2-4; 9 bases fit TRBD1. Per germline, CDR1 MNHNY and CDR2 SVGAGI (reference sequence). The CDR3 is 13 residues long. The J segment lost 6 bases and the V segment lost 7 bases, leaving 4 bases of the junction unmatched. The CDR3 DNA sequence: TGTGCCAGCAAAGCGGGACAGGGAAACATTCAGTACTTC. It specifies CASKAGQGNIQYF.

The table lists this clonotype with a few counts. J is TRBJ2-3 and V is TRBV7-2; 8 bases line up with TRBD2. V lost 4 bases to trimming and J lost 2 bases; unmatched junction nucleotides: 5. The CDR3 extends over 15 amino acids. Germline CDR1 and CDR2: SGHTA and FQGNSA. The CDR3 sequence is CASSSRGGTTDTQYF. CDR3 nucleotide sequence: TGTGCCAGCAGCTCCCGCGGGGGGACCACAGATACGCAGTATTTT.

The sample holds a few counts of this clonotype. The chain links TRBV4-3 to TRBJ1-4; D remains ambiguous. Germline V gene lookup returns CDR1 LGHNA and CDR2 YSLEER. The CDR3 loop spans 13 amino acids. The V end was cut by 0 bases, the J end by 8 bases, with 7 bases between. The CDR3 here is CASSQDRAEKLFF. CDR3 nucleotide sequence: TGCGCCAGCAGCCAAGATCGAGCCGAAAAACTGTTTTTT.

The chain uses TRBV28 and TRBJ2-7; the D call may be TRBD1 or TRBD2 (5 bases each). This CDR3 region has 14 residues. V dropped 7 bases and J dropped 3 bases, with 16 bases sitting between them. Germline values: CDR1 MDHEN, CDR2 SYDVKM. CDR3 bases: TGTGCCAGCACTCCTCCGGGACGGGGCTACGAGCAGTACTTC. This gives the protein CASTPPGRGYEQYF.

The gene calls are TRBV15 and TRBJ1-5; no firm D call. Trimming cost V 1 base and J 1 base, with 5 bases left between them. The CDR3 runs to 14 residues. In germline, CDR1 is LNHNV, CDR2 YYDKDF (reference sequence). DNA for the CDR3: TGTGCCACCAGCAGAGGGAGAAGCAATCAGCCCCAGCATTTT. Translating gives CATSRGRSNQPQHF.

This sequence joins TRBV19 and TRBJ2-5, with 12 bases aligning to TRBD1. Germline CDR1 reads LNHDA; CDR2 reads SQIVND (reference sequence). This CDR3 is built from 14 residues. Trimming at V came to 10 bases and at J to 1 base, leaving 4 bases not matched to a gene. The CDR3 here is CAIGTGGVQETQYF. CDR3 nucleotides: TGTGCCATCGGGACAGGGGGCGTCCAAGAGACCCAGTACTTC.

This clonotype occurred a few times. V usage is TRBV18 and J usage is TRBJ2-3; D gene uncertain. CDR1 KGHSH and CDR2 LQKENI come from the germline V gene. This CDR3 spans 13 amino acids. V was trimmed by 5 bases and J by 1 base, leaving 7 bases between them. CDR3 DNA sequence: TGTGCCAGCTCAGACGGGCGCACAGATACGCAGTATTTT. Its protein is CASSDGRTDTQYF.

The table lists this clonotype with many counts. The V call is TRBV5-1, the J call TRBJ2-7; 7 bases map to TRBD1. The V gene end was trimmed by 0 bases and the J gene end by 4 bases; junction bases not matched to a gene: 1. The CDR3 is 13 residues long. Per germline, CDR1 SGHRS and CDR2 YFSETQ. CDR3: CASSLDRGYEQYF. The CDR3 DNA follows: TGCGCCAGCAGCTTGGACAGGGGTTACGAGCAGTACTTC.

The chain employs TRBV7-9 and TRBJ2-3; no reliable D call. Trimming cost V 4 bases and J 0 bases, with 11 bases left between them. There are 15 residues in the CDR3. Per germline, CDR1 SEHNR and CDR2 FQNEAQ (reference sequence). This CDR3 reads CASSSTVLSTDTQYF. The CDR3 DNA sequence: TGTGCCAGCAGCTCCACGGTGCTTAGCACAGATACGCAGTATTTT.

The chain has TRBV29-1 and TRBJ2-7, with TRBD2 as a possible D gene (7 bases). Germline V gene lookup returns CDR1 SQVTM and CDR2 ANQGSEA. The V and J ends lost 1 base and 2 bases respectively, with 21 bases between them. This CDR3 has 17 amino acids. The CDR3 DNA is TGCAGCGTTGAAGGACATAAAGGAGGGGGGGGAACCTACGAGCAGTACTTC. It encodes CSVEGHKGGGGTYEQYF.

Comments on this clonotype: One end of the junction fails to match germline, which may point to a read error. The chain employs TRBV28 and TRBJ2-2; 10 bases line up with TRBD2. The germline gives CDR1 MDHEN, CDR2 SYDVKM. The CDR3 is made up of 14 amino acids. The CDR3, as DNA: TGTTCCAGCCTGAGCGGGAGGGCCACCGGGGAGCTGTTTTTT. Amino acid sequence: CSSLSGRATGELFF. Filled out from reference TRBV28 and TRBJ2-2, the complete variable domain reads DVKVTQSSRYLVKRTGEKVFLECVQDMDHENMFWYRQDPGLGLRLIYFSYDVKMKEKGDIPEGYSVSREKKERFSLILESASTNQTSMYLCSSLSGRATGELFFGEGSRLTVL.

Only a few counts were recorded for this clonotype. V gene TRBV9 combines with J gene TRBJ1-2, with no clear D. This CDR3 contains 15 residues. V lost 0 bases and J 8 bases, leaving 17 bases between the germline ends. The germline V gene encodes CDR1 SGDLS and CDR2 YYNGEE. For the CDR3, the DNA is TGTGCCAGCAGCGTAGGGAAGGGCCCCATGGGAGGCTACACCTTC. Amino acid sequence: CASSVGKGPMGGYTF.

The chain recombines TRBV9 with TRBJ1-1, with D tentatively TRBD1 (6 bases). Trimming took off 2 bases at V and 2 bases at J, with 13 bases between the two ends. Germline V gene lookup returns CDR1 SGDLS and CDR2 YYNGEE. The CDR3 length is 15 residues. The CDR3 sequence is CASSVLAGANTEAFF. CDR3 coding DNA: TGTGCCAGCAGCGTTTTAGCAGGGGCTAACACTGAAGCTTTCTTT.

V usage is TRBV4-3 and J usage is TRBJ2-6; D possibly corresponds to TRBD2 (6 bases). The CDR3 has 18 residues. Germline V gives CDR1 LGHNA, CDR2 YSLEER. V was clipped by 2 bases and J by 0 bases, with 14 bases between them. CDR3 loop: CASSQNGGWRSGANVLTF. The CDR3 DNA is TGCGCCAGCAGCCAAAACGGGGGTTGGCGCTCTGGGGCCAACGTCCTGACTTTC.

In this sample, this clonotype turned up many times. The rearrangement uses TRBV5-1 and TRBJ1-1, with 9 bases lining up with TRBD1. Germline CDR1 reads SGHRS; CDR2 reads YFSETQ. With 4 bases clipped from V and 11 bases from J, the junction kept 9 bases outside the gene matches. The CDR3 is made up of 13 amino acids. CDR3: CASSLRQGDVAFF. CDR3 sequence (DNA): TGCGCCAGCAGCCTAAGACAGGGGGACGTGGCTTTCTTT.

The V call is TRBV6-5, the J call TRBJ1-4, with D unresolved. The CDR3 contains 11 residues. V lost 6 bases, J lost 8 bases, and 7 bases lay in between. Germline loops: CDR1 MNHEY, CDR2 SVGAGI. This CDR3 reads CASRGTEKLFF. CDR3 bases: TGTGCCAGCAGGGGAACAGAAAAACTGTTTTTT.

The genes are TRBV2 and TRBJ2-7; 10 bases are a match to TRBD1. This CDR3 contains 15 residues. From germline, CDR1 is SNHLY and CDR2 FYNNEI. V was clipped by 7 bases and J by 0 bases; unmatched bases: 6. CDR3 coding DNA: TGTGCCAGCAACAACCGGGACAGGGGCTCCTACGAGCAGTACTTC. Residues: CASNNRDRGSYEQYF.

Notes on this clonotype: This CDR3 is missing its conserved last phenylalanine or tryptophan, likely due to a read error. The chain employs TRBV29-1 and TRBJ2-1; 8 bases agree with TRBD1. The CDR3 length is 15 residues. Germline V gives CDR1 SQVTM, CDR2 ANQGSEA. V shed 6 bases and J 4 bases; nucleotides not matched to a gene: 11. The CDR3: CSVHPGTGFYNEQFL. The CDR3 DNA reads TGCAGCGTGCACCCCGGGACAGGCTTTTACAATGAGCAGTTCCTC.

This clonotype was picked up a small number of times. The chain is built from TRBV23-1 and TRBJ2-5; 9 bases align to TRBD2. TRBV23-1 carries the ORF label, with uncertain function. This CDR3 region has 17 residues. V dropped 2 bases and J dropped 7; count of bases not matched to a gene: 14. The CDR3 is CASSQPRGREGLATQYF. The CDR3 DNA follows: TGCGCCAGCAGTCAACCTAGGGGCAGGGAGGGACTAGCGACCCAGTACTTC.

This clonotype was observed once. The rearrangement joins TRBV9 to TRBJ2-3; D gene unclear. The CDR3 is 14 amino acids. Germline V gene data show CDR1 as SGDLS and CDR2 as YYNGEE. V was shortened by 3 bases and J by 0 bases, with 8 bases between the two germline ends. CDR3: CASSAVVSTDTQYF. The CDR3 region has the DNA TGTGCCAGCAGCGCCGTTGTGAGCACAGATACGCAGTATTTT.

This clonotype was observed many times. The chain has TRBV11-2 and TRBJ2-3, with unresolved D. V was clipped by 4 bases and J by 3 bases, with 8 bases between them. The CDR3 is made up of 13 amino acids. Germline CDR1 reads SGHAT; CDR2 reads FQNNGV. Here the CDR3 reads CASSSPTTDTQYF. The CDR3 DNA sequence: TGTGCCAGCAGCTCGCCCACTACAGATACGCAGTATTTT.